This TCR beta chain was sequenced for a study of cytomegalovirus exposure and HLA in healthy donors. Notes on the study in general: A likely sequencing artifact accounted for one observed cluster of highly shared sequence variants. Association of a missense DCLRE1C variant with TCR beta V- and J-gene trimming was reported in a later analysis. TCR association rates varied by HLA locus in a later analysis, with DRB1 highest and HLA-C lowest. Presence/absence analysis assumed near-uniform sequencing depth across donors.

The CDR3 is made up of 14 amino acids. Trimming pared 10 bases from V and 3 bases from J, leaving 16 bases between. CDR1 SNHLY and CDR2 FYNNEI come from the germline V gene. This clone was seen only a few times. No antigen is known for it. The study ran its PCR with 60 Vbeta and 13 Jbeta primers. Data came from immunoSEQ multiplex PCR; TCRdb stores just in-frame clones and leaves some out. The sample has about 100,000 clones, around 69% seen once; the top ten hold 15% to 20%. The clonotype originates from a woman in her sixties in good health and CMV-seropositive. The V call is TRBV2, the J call TRBJ2-1, with D possibly being TRBD2 (6 bases). Material for sequencing was PBMCs. The CDR3 DNA reads TGTGCCACCCGCCCGGGGGACGTCTACAATGAGCAGTTCTTC. The encoded protein is CATRPGDVYNEQFF. The whole variable domain, filled in from reference TRBV2 and TRBJ2-1, reads EPEVTQTPSHQVTQMGQEVILRCVPISNHLYFYWYRQILGQKVEFLVSFYNNEISEKSEIFDDQFSVERPDGSNFTLKIRSTKLEDSAMYFCATRPGDVYNEQFFGPGTRLTVL.